Listed below are T cell receptor beta chains from one sample, sequenced in a study of cytomegalovirus exposure and HLA in healthy donors. Sequencing was performed with immunoSEQ multiplex PCR; in TCRdb, only in-frame clones are kept and a portion is missing. The data show some 200,000 clones, with 75% to 85% seen just once and around an eighth held by the top ten. Sequencing used PBMCs. The origin of the receptors is a woman in her twenties or thirties in good health and CMV-seropositive. Each CDR3 is given with its conserved first and last residue. A D gene is named only where the DNA matches it firmly. Not every row has a clone size; where given, it reads once, few, many or a size class.

len,d_gene,v_gene,abundance,j_gene,CDR3aa,CDR3nt
16,TRBD1,TRBV19,.,TRBJ2-3,CASSTTGTAFTDTQYF,TGTGCCAGTAGTACAACCGGGACAGCTTTCACAGATACGCAGTATTTT
15,.,TRBV10-1,.,TRBJ2-3,CASSRTAASTDTQYF,TGCGCCAGCAGTCGAACAGCCGCTAGCACAGATACGCAGTATTTT
15,.,TRBV18,.,TRBJ2-6,CASSPRGAGANVLTF,TGTGCCAGCTCACCACGGGGGGCTGGGGCCAACGTCCTGACTTTC
14,.,TRBV13,.,TRBJ1-1,CASRPSQGNTEAFF,TGTGCCAGCAGGCCTTCACAGGGGAACACTGAAGCTTTCTTT
13,TRBD2,TRBV10-3,few,TRBJ2-7,CATRGRSSYEQYF,TGTGCCACGCGCGGGAGGTCTAGCTACGAGCAGTACTTC
15,.,TRBV5-1,once,TRBJ2-7,CASSLAAGGPYEQYF,TGCGCCAGCAGCTTGGCCGCAGGAGGCCCCTACGAGCAGTACTTC
14,.,TRBV14,.,TRBJ2-1,CASSQVTGSAVQFF,TGTGCCAGCAGCCAAGTAACGGGAAGCGCGGTGCAGTTCTTC
13,TRBD2,TRBV11-3,few,TRBJ2-1,CASSSIGGGEQFF,TGTGCCAGCAGCTCGATCGGCGGGGGGGAGCAGTTCTTC
16,TRBD1,TRBV4-2,.,TRBJ2-3,CASSQTGQFSTDTQYF,TGTGCCAGCAGCCAAACGGGACAGTTCAGCACAGATACGCAGTATTTT
13,.,TRBV29-1,.,TRBJ1-5,CSVATGSNQPQHF,TGCAGCGTTGCTACGGGGTCTAATCAGCCCCAGCATTTT
13,TRBD1,TRBV18,.,TRBJ2-7,CASSRDSLYEQYF,TGTGCCAGCTCACGGGACAGCCTCTACGAGCAGTACTTC
14,.,TRBV9,once,TRBJ2-1,CASSVIQGGDEQFF,TGTGCCAGCAGCGTTATACAGGGCGGCGATGAGCAGTTCTTC
16,.,TRBV5-1,once,TRBJ1-1,CASSPGIRRGNTEAFF,TGCGCCAGCAGCCCGGGTATTAGGAGGGGTAACACTGAAGCTTTCTTT
12,.,TRBV13,.,TRBJ2-5,CASSARQETQYF,TGTGCCAGCAGCGCCAGACAAGAGACCCAGTACTTC
14,.,TRBV6-6,.,TRBJ2-2,CASSYSEYMGELFF,TGTGCCAGCAGTTACTCGGAGTATATGGGGGAGCTGTTTTTT
12,.,TRBV7-8,.,TRBJ2-5,CASSLVRETQYF,TGTGCCAGCAGCTTAGTCCGGGAGACCCAGTACTTC
14,TRBD2,TRBV19,.,TRBJ2-7,CASSIRSSGGEQYF,TGTGCCAGTAGTATACGGTCTTCGGGGGGAGAGCAGTACTTC
13,.,TRBV6-5,.,TRBJ1-1,CASSLLKNTEAFF,TGTGCCAGCAGTCTCCTAAAGAACACTGAAGCTTTCTTT
12,.,TRBV29-1,.,TRBJ1-1,CSGREPNTEAFF,TGCAGCGGCCGGGAACCGAACACTGAAGCTTTCTTT
14,TRBD1,TRBV6-5,.,TRBJ2-2,CASSRQGGTGELFF,TGTGCCAGCAGCCGACAGGGGGGCACCGGGGAGCTGTTTTTT
14,.,TRBV19,.,TRBJ2-7,CASATWRAGYEQYF,TGTGCCAGTGCGACCTGGCGGGCAGGATACGAGCAGTACTTC
14,.,TRBV4-1,few,TRBJ2-7,CASSQEAGWYEQYF,TGCGCCAGCAGCCAAGAGGCAGGCTGGTACGAGCAGTACTTC
13,.,TRBV2,.,TRBJ2-1,CASSNRGYNEQFF,TGTGCCAGCTCCAATAGGGGTTACAATGAGCAGTTCTTC
14,.,TRBV6-1,.,TRBJ1-3,CASTPQGSGNTIYF,TGTGCCAGCACCCCCCAGGGCTCTGGAAACACCATATATTTT
13,.,TRBV6-5,.,TRBJ1-1,CASSFSVNTEAFF,TGTGCCAGCAGTTTTTCGGTGAACACTGAAGCTTTCTTT
15,TRBD1,TRBV7-8,.,TRBJ1-2,CASSSGDRQPYGYTF,TGTGCCAGCAGCTCCGGGGACAGACAACCATATGGCTACACCTTC
14,.,TRBV2,few,TRBJ2-2,CASRKQGNTGELFF,TGTGCCAGCAGGAAACAGGGTAACACCGGGGAGCTGTTTTTT
12,.,TRBV28,.,TRBJ2-3,CASSNTGSTQYF,TGTGCCAGCAGCAATACAGGAAGTACGCAGTATTTT
14,TRBD1,TRBV5-1,.,TRBJ2-5,CASSETGGQETQYF,TGCGCCAGCAGCGAAACAGGGGGCCAAGAGACCCAGTACTTC
14,TRBD1,TRBV5-6,.,TRBJ2-5,CASSQQGVDETQYF,TGTGCCAGCAGCCAGCAGGGGGTAGATGAGACCCAGTACTTC
13,.,TRBV10-2,.,TRBJ1-2,CASSQRTGFGYTF,TGCGCCAGCAGTCAAAGAACAGGGTTTGGCTACACCTTC
12,.,TRBV6-5,.,TRBJ2-7,CASRPSEAQQYF,TGTGCCAGCAGACCTTCAGAGGCCCAGCAGTACTTC
18,.,TRBV5-3,.,TRBJ2-7,CARSLVTSERGRGYEQYF,TGTGCCAGAAGCCTCGTAACGTCCGAAAGGGGGAGGGGATACGAGCAGTACTTC
15,.,TRBV7-2,.,TRBJ1-2,CASSLAGGTEYGYTF,TGTGCCAGCAGCTTAGCCGGAGGGACCGAATATGGCTACACCTTC
14,TRBD1,TRBV2,.,TRBJ1-1,CASSPDRVSTEAFF,TGTGCCAGCAGTCCGGACAGGGTCAGCACTGAAGCTTTCTTT
13,.,TRBV7-6,.,TRBJ1-1,CASSPTGNTEAFF,TGTGCCAGCAGCCCGACAGGGAACACTGAAGCTTTCTTT
13,.,TRBV29-1,.,TRBJ2-1,CSVGAGVIDEQFF,TGCAGCGTTGGCGCAGGGGTAATCGATGAGCAGTTCTTC
14,TRBD2,TRBV5-1,.,TRBJ2-1,CASILDSGSYEQFF,TGCGCCAGCATTCTTGATAGCGGGAGCTATGAGCAGTTCTTC
17,.,TRBV19,.,TRBJ1-5,CASSTLSGQPGNQPQHF,TGTGCCAGTAGTACACTCTCAGGACAGCCTGGCAATCAGCCCCAGCATTTT
16,TRBD2,TRBV5-1,.,TRBJ2-3,CASSLERDGNTDTQYF,TGCGCCAGCAGCTTAGAGCGGGACGGGAACACAGATACGCAGTATTTT
11,.,TRBV20-1,.,TRBJ1-1,CSATLSTEAFF,TGCAGTGCTACTCTGAGCACTGAAGCTTTCTTT
15,.,TRBV7-2,once,TRBJ2-1,CASSSGGSSYNEQFF,TGTGCCAGCAGTTCCGGGGGAAGCTCCTACAATGAGCAGTTCTTC
13,TRBD1,TRBV6-6,.,TRBJ1-2,CASRSGTGYGYTF,TGTGCCAGCAGGTCCGGGACAGGTTATGGCTACACCTTC
14,.,TRBV19,.,TRBJ1-3,CASSIGTPGNTIYF,TGTGCCAGTAGTATCGGGACACCCGGAAACACCATATATTTT
14,.,TRBV11-2,.,TRBJ2-2,CASSQGVGAGELFF,TGTGCCAGCAGTCAAGGGGTTGGGGCCGGGGAGCTGTTTTTT
17,.,TRBV5-5,.,TRBJ2-7,CASSLFGVTGLVFEQYF,TGTGCCAGCAGCTTGTTTGGGGTGACAGGACTGGTTTTCGAGCAGTACTTC
11,.,TRBV11-2,.,TRBJ1-4,CASSSNEKLFF,TGTGCCAGCAGCTCGAATGAAAAACTGTTTTTT
17,TRBD2,TRBV5-4,.,TRBJ2-7,CASSSKVSGPSSYEQYF,TGTGCCAGCAGCTCCAAGGTTAGCGGGCCATCCTCCTACGAGCAGTACTTC
17,.,TRBV25-1,.,TRBJ1-5,CASRPGGDQDSNQPQHF,TGTGCCAGCAGACCAGGAGGGGACCAGGATAGCAATCAGCCCCAGCATTTT
12,TRBD1,TRBV7-2,.,TRBJ2-7,CASSQTGTEQYF,TGTGCCAGCAGCCAGACAGGGACCGAGCAGTACTTC
14,.,TRBV5-1,.,TRBJ2-5,CASSLHGSEETQYF,TGCGCCAGCAGCTTGCACGGGAGCGAAGAGACCCAGTACTTC
16,.,TRBV4-1,once,TRBJ2-1,CASSRTGTGSYNEQFF,TGCGCCAGCAGCCGAACCGGGACTGGCTCCTACAATGAGCAGTTCTTC
14,.,TRBV7-7,.,TRBJ2-5,CASSPSGYQETQYF,TGTGCTAGCAGCCCCTCGGGGTACCAAGAGACCCAGTACTTC
13,.,TRBV18,.,TRBJ2-3,CASSPGDGDTQYF,TGTGCCAGCTCACCAGGAGATGGAGATACGCAGTATTTT
14,.,TRBV7-2,.,TRBJ1-2,CASSLVAAENGYTF,TGTGCCAGCAGCTTAGTGGCGGCAGAGAATGGCTACACCTTC
12,.,TRBV19,.,TRBJ1-5,CASSSYYQPQHF,TGTGCCAGTAGTAGTTATTATCAGCCCCAGCATTTT
11,TRBD1,TRBV7-9,.,TRBJ1-1,CAGQGSTEAFF,TGTGCCGGACAGGGGAGCACTGAAGCTTTCTTT